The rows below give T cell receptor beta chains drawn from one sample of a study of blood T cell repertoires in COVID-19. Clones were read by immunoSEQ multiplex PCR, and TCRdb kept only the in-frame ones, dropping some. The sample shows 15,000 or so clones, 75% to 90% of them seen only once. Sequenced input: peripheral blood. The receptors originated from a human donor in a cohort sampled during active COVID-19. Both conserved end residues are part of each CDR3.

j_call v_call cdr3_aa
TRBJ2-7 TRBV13 CASSSWAAGAYEQYF
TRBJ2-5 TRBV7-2 CASRRQGGEETQYF
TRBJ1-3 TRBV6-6 CASSYDRARAGNTIYF
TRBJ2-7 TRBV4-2 CASSQDNTDFPYEQYF
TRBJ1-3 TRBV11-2 CASSLDLDTRSGNTIYF
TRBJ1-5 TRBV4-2 CASSQLTGVDQPQHF
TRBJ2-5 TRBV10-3 CATAVPSGGAAMETQYF
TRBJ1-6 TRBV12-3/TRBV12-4 CASSHARAALHF
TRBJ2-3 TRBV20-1 CSASTGVTTDTQYF
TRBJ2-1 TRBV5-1 CASSGMDILPWNEQFF
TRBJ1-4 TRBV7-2 CASLLPGANEKLFF
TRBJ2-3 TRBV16 CASGDMGSTDTQYF